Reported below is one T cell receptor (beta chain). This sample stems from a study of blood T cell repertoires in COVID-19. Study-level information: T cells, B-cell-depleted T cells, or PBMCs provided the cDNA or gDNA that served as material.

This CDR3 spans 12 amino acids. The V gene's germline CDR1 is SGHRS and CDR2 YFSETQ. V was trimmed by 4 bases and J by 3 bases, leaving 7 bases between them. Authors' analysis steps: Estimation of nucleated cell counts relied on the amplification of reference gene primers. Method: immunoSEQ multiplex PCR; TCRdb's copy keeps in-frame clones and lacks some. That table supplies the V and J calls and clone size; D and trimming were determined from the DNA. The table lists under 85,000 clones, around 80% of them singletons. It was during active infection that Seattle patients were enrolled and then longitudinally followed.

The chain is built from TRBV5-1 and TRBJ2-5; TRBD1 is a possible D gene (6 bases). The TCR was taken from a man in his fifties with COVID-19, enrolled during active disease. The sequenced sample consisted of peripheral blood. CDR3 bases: TGCGCCAGCAGCAGGACAGAAGAGACCCAGTACTTC. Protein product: CASSRTEETQYF. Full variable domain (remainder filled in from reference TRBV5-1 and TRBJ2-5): KAGVTQTPRYLIKTRGQQVTLSCSPISGHRSVSWYQQTPGQGLQFLFEYFSETQRNKGNFPGRFSGRQFSNSRSEMNVSTLELGDSALYLCASSRTEETQYFGPGTRLLVL.